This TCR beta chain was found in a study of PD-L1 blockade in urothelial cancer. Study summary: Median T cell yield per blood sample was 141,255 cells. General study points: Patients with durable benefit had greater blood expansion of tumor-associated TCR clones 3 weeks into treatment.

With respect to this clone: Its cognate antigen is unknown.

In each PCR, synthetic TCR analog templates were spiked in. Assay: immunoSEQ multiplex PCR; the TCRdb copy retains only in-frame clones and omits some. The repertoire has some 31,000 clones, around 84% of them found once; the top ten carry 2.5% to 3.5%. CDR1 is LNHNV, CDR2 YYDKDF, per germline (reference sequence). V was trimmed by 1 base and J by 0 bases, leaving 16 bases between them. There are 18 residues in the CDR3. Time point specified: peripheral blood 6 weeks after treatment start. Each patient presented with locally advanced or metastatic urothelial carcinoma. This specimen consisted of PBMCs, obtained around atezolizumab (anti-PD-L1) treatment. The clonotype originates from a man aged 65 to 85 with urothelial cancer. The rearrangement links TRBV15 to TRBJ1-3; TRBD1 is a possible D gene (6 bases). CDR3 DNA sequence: TGTGCCACCAGCAGAGCTAGGGGGACACTTAGCTCTGGAAACACCATATATTTT. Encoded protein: CATSRARGTLSSGNTIYF. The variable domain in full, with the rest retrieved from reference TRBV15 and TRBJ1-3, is DAMVIQNPRYQVTQFGKPVTLSCSQTLNHNVMYWYQQKSSQAPKLLFHYYDKDFNNEADTPDNFQSRRPNTSFCFLDIRSPGLGDTAMYLCATSRARGTLSSGNTIYFGEGSWLTVV.